The sequence of this T cell receptor (beta chain) was determined in a study of blood T cell repertoires in COVID-19. About the research overall: Sites in the United States, Italy and Spain provided acute and convalescent COVID-19 samples. PBMCs, B-cell-depleted T cells, or T cells provided the cDNA or gDNA that made up the material.

CDR3 length: 14 amino acids. The germline gives CDR1 SGHVS, CDR2 FNYEAQ. The ends lost 0 bases at V and 6 bases at J; junction bases unmatched: 1. In the original workflow: Scientists estimated how many nucleated cells there were by amplifying reference gene primers. Data came from immunoSEQ multiplex PCR; TCRdb stores just in-frame clones and leaves some out. D and trimming were read from the DNA, whereas the V and J calls and clone size are those reported in that table. The sample shows under 300,000 clones, 88% of them seen only once. This sequence joins TRBV7-6 and TRBJ2-2; 7 bases fit TRBD2. The receptor comes from a middle-aged woman who had recovered from COVID-19. Sample: peripheral blood. The CDR3 DNA sequence: TGTGCCAGCAGCTTAGCAACTAGCGCCGGGGAGCTGTTTTTT. Translation gives CASSLATSAGELFF.